In this sample, the clone carrying this T cell receptor (beta chain) turned up once. Antigen specificity is unknown. The CDR3 contains 15 residues. With 3 bases removed from V and 1 base from J, the gap between germline ends came to 12 bases. Germline loops: CDR1 SGHRS, CDR2 YFSETQ. Naive CD4+ cells were CD45RA-selected; the remaining cells were memory. The repertoire was sequenced with immunoSEQ multiplex PCR; TCRdb's copy has only in-frame clones and lacks some. Of approximately 2.5 million clones listed, roughly 93% are singletons. The data are from a study of shared clonotypes between healthy human individuals. Study context: Used for every donor were three CD4 naive, three CD4 memory, two CD8 naive and one CD8 memory plate.

The study, taken as a whole, reports: Collection of samples was limited to blood; tissue repertoires likely differ. The small donor group covered limited genetic and exposure diversity.

The chain has TRBV5-1 and TRBJ2-3; D might be TRBD2 (6 bases). The specimen was naive CD4+ T cells from PBMCs. Subset defined: CD45RA+ positively selected. The clonotype originates from a man aged 18 to 30 in good health. Some clones in this sample may be carry-over from other donors' samples. CDR3 residues: CASSSTERGTDTQYF. The CDR3 bases are TGCGCCAGCAGCTCAACAGAGCGGGGCACAGATACGCAGTATTTT. Based on the CDR3 plus reference TRBV5-1 and TRBJ2-3, the full variable domain is KAGVTQTPRYLIKTRGQQVTLSCSPISGHRSVSWYQQTPGQGLQFLFEYFSETQRNKGNFPGRFSGRQFSNSRSEMNVSTLELGDSALYLCASSSTERGTDTQYFGPGTRLTVL.